This TCR beta chain was profiled in a study of control samples from healthy donors and cancer patients (dated by TCRdb to about 2020). Note on this clone: No cognate antigen has been identified for it. No quality values exist for individual bases; no much larger clone is one base distant.

According to the germline V gene, CDR1 reads KGHSH and CDR2 reads LQKENI. There are 14 amino acids in the CDR3, from cysteine to phenylalanine inclusive. The only DNA kept is the CDR3, 42 bases in frame from the first base. A distance of 9 bases separates the germline ends of V and J, which lose 2 bases and 2 bases respectively. Receptor libraries were prepared by the immunoSEQ multiplex PCR assay. Sourced from immuneACCESS, this table was stored by TCRdb with only in-frame sequences that have V and J called. A share of the clones is absent; for the studies checked, an unresolved V gene accounts for under half, and the remainder has no known explanation. Within this sample are roughly 200,000 clones, with about 95% of them counted one time only. The ten most abundant clones make up about 1.6% of the sample.

The V gene is TRBV18 and the J gene is TRBJ2-5; the D gene cannot be named for sure. The sequence came from a man aged 45-60 years in good health. The sample consisted of blood. The CDR3 reads CASSPVGEQETQYF. The base sequence is TGTGCCAGCTCACCAGTAGGAGAGCAAGAGACCCAGTACTTC. When the CDR3 is completed using the reference TRBV18 and TRBJ2-5 genes on either side, the full variable domain is NAGVMQNPRHLVRRRGQEARLRCSPMKGHSHVYWYRQLPEEGLKFMVYLQKENIIDESGMPKERFSAEFPKEGPSILRIQQVVRGDSAAYFCASSPVGEQETQYFGPGTRLLVL.